This TCR beta chain was found in a study of blood T cell repertoires in COVID-19. This CDR3 contains 13 residues. Germline CDR1 ENHRY, CDR2 SYGVKD. The ends were cut back, 5 bases at V and 0 bases at J, with 7 bases in the middle. The protocol was immunoSEQ multiplex PCR, while the TCRdb copy is restricted to in-frame clones and leaves out a portion. This sample has around 270,000 clones, with 80% to 85% found just once. This sequence joins TRBV10-3 and TRBJ1-2; D is ambiguous. The clonotype originates from a man aged 60 to 75 with acute or convalescent COVID-19. Sequencing was carried out using peripheral blood. The DNA of the CDR3 is TGTGCCATCAGTTCCGGGACTAACTATGGCTACACCTTC. This encodes CAISSGTNYGYTF.